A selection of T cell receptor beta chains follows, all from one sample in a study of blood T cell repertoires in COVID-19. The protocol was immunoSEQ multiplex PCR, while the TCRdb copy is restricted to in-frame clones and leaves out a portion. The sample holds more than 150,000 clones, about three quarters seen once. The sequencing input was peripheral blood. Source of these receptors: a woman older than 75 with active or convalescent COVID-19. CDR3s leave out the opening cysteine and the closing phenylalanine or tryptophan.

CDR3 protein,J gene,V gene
ASSLASRTGSCF,TRBJ1-1,TRBV5-1
ASSWRTENEKLF,TRBJ1-4,TRBV5-1
ASRNPGQGTDTQY,TRBJ2-3,TRBV6-5
ASSPLAGGDTQY,TRBJ2-3,TRBV2
ASSPRPSERGGTDTQY,TRBJ2-3,TRBV18
ASSPDPDRATGELF,TRBJ2-2,TRBV5-4
SVEVLAGETQY,TRBJ2-5,TRBV29-1
ASRDPGQGLEAF,TRBJ1-1,TRBV7-2
ASSSQGGTGELF,TRBJ2-2,TRBV5-1
ASSEPDRGPADYGYT,TRBJ1-2,TRBV10-1
ASSLLGAGPGSPLH,TRBJ1-6,TRBV3-1/TRBV3-2
ASSLGVTAKNIQY,TRBJ2-4,TRBV5-1
SASGTYEQY,TRBJ2-7,TRBV20-1
ASSLDGAGDTQY,TRBJ2-3,TRBV11-2
ASSPRERHLTSTDTQY,TRBJ2-3,TRBV5-1
ASSFVRDTDTQY,TRBJ2-3,TRBV7-9
AWSQKGRGTYNSPLH,TRBJ1-6,TRBV30
AISLQLSGNTIY,TRBJ1-3,TRBV10-3
ASRRQSRETQY,TRBJ2-5,TRBV28
ASSLIGQGARLAKNIQY,TRBJ2-4,TRBV5-1
ASSPGTGPGGYT,TRBJ1-2,TRBV18
SASNQRGYNEQF,TRBJ2-1,TRBV20-1
ASSVAGGNYNEQF,TRBJ2-1,TRBV2
ASSPTQNRADTQY,TRBJ2-3,TRBV28
ASSLGRTGMNTEAF,TRBJ1-1,TRBV11-2
ASSWTTGLNTEAF,TRBJ1-1,TRBV5-1
ASSEAYLRQY,TRBJ2-7,TRBV2
ASSLQGRIGELF,TRBJ2-2,TRBV5-1
ASSPQTGGFYNEQF,TRBJ2-1,TRBV3-1/TRBV3-2
ASSLGGDGTEAF,TRBJ1-1,TRBV5-1
ASGTSGGETQY,TRBJ2-5,TRBV12-5
ASLWQVNTEAF,TRBJ1-1,TRBV2
ATSSDRGTYNEQF,TRBJ2-1,TRBV15